This entry lists 28 T cell receptor beta chains sequenced from one sample in a study of response to subunit inactivated influenza vaccine. TCRdb itself ran the RT-PCR reads through MiXCR, one entry per CDR3 protein. This sample has about 520,000 distinct CDR3 sequences, with approximately 24% found just once. Source: CD4+ T cells sorted from PBMCs, taken more than 4 days after vaccination. The receptors derive from a man aged 50 or older who received an inactivated influenza vaccine.

V usage is TRBV20-1 and J usage is TRBJ2-2; 14 bases are shared with TRBD2. Germline CDR1 is DFQATT and CDR2 is SNEGSKA (reference sequence). The junction had 5 bases not matched to a gene; V was cut back by 4 bases and J by 4 bases. The CDR3 sequence is 16 residues long. CDR3 amino acids: CSAKGLAGAFTGELFF. As DNA, the CDR3 is TGCAGTGCTAAGGGACTAGCGGGAGCGTTCACCGGGGAGCTGTTTTTT.

The gene calls are TRBV4-2 and TRBJ2-1; D is tentatively TRBD1 or TRBD2 (5 bases each). Trimming removed 0 bases from V and 7 bases from J, with 16 bases in between. There are 16 residues in the CDR3. Germline V gives CDR1 LGHNA, CDR2 YNFKEQ. DNA for the CDR3: TGTGCCAGCAGCCAAGACCCGGGACCCTACGGGAATGAGCAGTTCTTC. It yields the protein CASSQDPGPYGNEQFF.

This clonotype was detected a few times. The chain links TRBV12-3 or TRBV12-4 to TRBJ2-3; TRBD2 agrees at 9 bases. The length of the CDR3 is 14 residues. J was trimmed by 5 bases and V by 10 bases; bases with no gene match: 10. CDR3 sequence: CATRASGKIDTQYF. In nucleotides, the CDR3 is TGTGCCACTCGGGCTAGCGGGAAAATAGATACGCAGTATTTT.

The CDR3 DNA is TGTGCCAGCATTGCGGGACTGAAAACCGGGGAGCTGTTTTTT. Translating it yields CASIAGLKTGELFF. The V and J genes are TRBV2 and TRBJ2-2; tentatively, D is TRBD2 (6 bases). The germline V gene has CDR1 SNHLY and CDR2 FYNNEI. Between the trimmed V and J ends, which lost 7 bases and 5 bases, there was a span of 14 bases. CDR3 length equals 14 residues.

The table lists this clonotype with a count of one. The chain carries TRBV20-1 and TRBJ1-1; a weak D match, TRBD1 (5 bases). This CDR3 contains 14 residues. The V and J ends lost 1 base and 2 bases respectively, with 11 bases between them. CDR1 is DFQATT, CDR2 SNEGSKA, per germline (reference sequence). This CDR3 is CSARVGHLNTEAFF. Written as DNA, the CDR3 is TGCAGTGCTAGAGTAGGACACCTAAACACTGAAGCTTTCTTT.

V usage is TRBV12-3 or TRBV12-4 and J usage is TRBJ2-7, with 9 bases lining up with TRBD2. Germline trimming cut 5 bases from V and 2 bases from J; bases unmatched to any gene: 7. CDR3 size: 15 residues. In nucleotides, the CDR3 is TGTGCCAGCAGTACCGTGACTAGCGGAGCCTACGAGCAGTACTTC. Translation: CASSTVTSGAYEQYF.

The J gene is TRBJ2-1, the V gene TRBV18; either TRBD1 or TRBD2 may fit D (5 bases each). V was clipped by 4 bases and J by 2 bases, with 15 bases between them. CDR3 size: 16 residues. Germline CDR1 reads KGHSH; CDR2 reads LQKENI. The CDR3 is CASSQRGSITYNEQFF. In DNA, the CDR3 is TGTGCCAGCTCACAGAGGGGATCTATCACCTACAATGAGCAGTTCTTC.

In its sample, this clonotype was seen a few times. The chain recombines TRBV11-2 with TRBJ2-2; no reliable D call. The CDR3 extends over 14 amino acids. Per germline, CDR1 SGHAT and CDR2 FQNNGV. The ends were cut back, 6 bases at V and 0 bases at J, with 8 bases in the middle. CDR3 in DNA: TGTGCCAGCAGACCGGATACGAACACCGGGGAGCTGTTTTTT. Translated, it gives CASRPDTNTGELFF.

The sample holds a few counts of this clonotype. The rearrangement uses TRBV20-1 and TRBJ2-3; 7 bases are shared with TRBD2. J gave up 5 bases and V 4 bases, and 30 bases lay outside the gene matches. CDR1 is DFQATT, CDR2 SNEGSKA, per germline (reference sequence). The CDR3 spans 21 residues. The CDR3 here is CSAIVTSTKSPLHHLKDTQYF. CDR3 DNA sequence: TGCAGTGCTATCGTGACTAGCACAAAGAGTCCCCTTCACCACTTGAAAGATACGCAGTATTTT.

The J gene is TRBJ1-5, the V gene TRBV7-8; weak D call: TRBD1 (5 bases). The V and J ends lost 5 bases and 5 bases respectively, with 22 bases between them. Germline-derived CDR1 and CDR2 are SGHVS and FQNEAQ. The CDR3 is 17 residues long. Here the CDR3 reads CASSPLGRVGGDQPQHF. CDR3 sequence (DNA): TGTGCCAGCAGCCCATTGGGACGAGTTGGGGGGGATCAGCCCCAGCATTTT.

The chain has TRBV7-9 and TRBJ2-3; D might be TRBD1 (6 bases). With 0 bases removed from V and 2 bases from J, the gap between germline ends came to 15 bases. Germline V CDR1 and CDR2: SEHNR, FQNEAQ (reference sequence). This CDR3 has 17 residues. CDR3 in DNA: TGTGCCAGCAGCTTAGCTGGGGGCTTGGGTAACACAGATACGCAGTATTTT. Amino acid sequence: CASSLAGGLGNTDTQYF.

The chain couples TRBV27 to TRBJ2-7, with 10 bases that match TRBD1. Germline V gene sequence: CDR1 MNHEY, CDR2 SMNVEV (reference sequence). The ends lost 5 bases at V and 3 bases at J; junction bases unmatched: 7. The CDR3 is 15 residues long. The CDR3 region is CASSPPGQGIYEQYF. The CDR3 DNA follows: TGTGCCAGCAGTCCCCCGGGACAGGGGATCTACGAGCAGTACTTC.

This chain links TRBV6-5 with TRBJ2-1, with 10 nucleotides matching TRBD1. Germline V lookup: CDR1 MNHEY, CDR2 SVGAGI. V shed 5 bases and J 7 bases; nucleotides not matched to a gene: 5. The CDR3 loop spans 14 amino acids. In DNA form, the CDR3 reads TGTGCCAGCAGTCACGGGGACAGGGGTAATGAGCAGTTCTTC. Amino acid sequence: CASSHGDRGNEQFF.

This chain connects TRBV20-1 to TRBJ2-3; tentatively, D is TRBD1 (6 bases). The V and J ends lost 3 bases and 2 bases respectively, with 15 bases between them. CDR3 length: 15 residues. Germline CDR1 and CDR2: DFQATT and SNEGSKA (reference sequence). For the CDR3, the DNA is TGCAGTGCTAGTTTGGTCAGGGGAAACACAGATACGCAGTATTTT. Its translation is CSASLVRGNTDTQYF.

The chain employs TRBV10-3 and TRBJ1-5; D is possibly TRBD1 (6 bases). The CDR3 consists of 13 residues. V dropped 6 bases and J dropped 7 bases, with 13 bases sitting between them. Germline-derived CDR1 and CDR2 are ENHRY and SYGVKD. For the CDR3, the DNA is TGTGCCATCAGATCAGGGGTAGGGCAGCCCCAGCATTTT. This translates into CAIRSGVGQPQHF.

The gene calls are TRBV7-2 and TRBJ1-6; TRBD1 is a possible D gene (6 bases). The CDR3 has 16 amino acids. V was shortened by 6 bases and J by 0 bases, with 12 bases between the two germline ends. Germline V gene lookup returns CDR1 SGHTA and CDR2 FQGNSA. The CDR3 bases are TGTGCCAGCAGTCTGGGGGCAAGCTCCTATAATTCACCCCTCCACTTT. This codes for CASSLGASSYNSPLHF.

The V and J genes are TRBV4-1 and TRBJ1-2; 7 positions agree with TRBD1. There are 18 residues in the CDR3. The germline V gene has CDR1 MGHRA and CDR2 YSYEKL. J lost 0 bases, V lost 0 bases, and 10 bases had no gene match. CDR3 sequence: CASSQEGGATRANYGYTF. CDR3 DNA sequence: TGCGCCAGCAGCCAAGAAGGGGGCGCGACAAGGGCTAACTATGGCTACACCTTC.

This rearrangement joins TRBV20-1 to TRBJ2-5; the match to TRBD1 covers 7 bases. The germline gives CDR1 DFQATT, CDR2 SNEGSKA (reference sequence). The CDR3 spans 14 residues. J gave up 5 bases and V 2 bases, and 8 bases lay outside the gene matches. Here the CDR3 reads CSARNTGVPETQYF. The CDR3 DNA reads TGCAGTGCTAGAAACACAGGGGTCCCGGAGACCCAGTACTTC.

The V call is TRBV25-1, the J call TRBJ1-2; possible D gene TRBD1, 6 bases. V gave up 3 bases and J gave up 8 bases, with 13 bases separating them. From germline, CDR1 is MGHDK and CDR2 SYGVNS. The CDR3 consists of 13 residues. CDR3 DNA: TGTGCCAGCAGTGACAACCAGGGGAACGGCTACACCTTC. Amino acids: CASSDNQGNGYTF.

This clonotype was seen at least ten times. The gene calls are TRBV10-3 and TRBJ2-3, with 8 nucleotides matching TRBD2. Germline assignment: CDR1 ENHRY and CDR2 SYGVKD. The CDR3 has 15 amino acids. Germline trimming cut 5 bases from V and 4 bases from J; bases unmatched to any gene: 8. CDR3 protein: CAISPGGRFSDTQYF. CDR3 in DNA: TGTGCCATCAGTCCGGGCGGGAGGTTTTCAGATACGCAGTATTTT.

The rearrangement joins TRBV4-3 to TRBJ2-1; 12 bases agree with TRBD2. V trimming: 0 bases; J trimming: 9 bases; junction bases outside the gene matches: 6. This CDR3 spans 16 amino acids. The germline CDR1 and CDR2 sequences are LGHNA and YSLEER. CDR3 nucleotides: TGCGCCAGCAGCCAAGATCCGACTAGCGGGAGTTTTGAGCAGTTCTTC. Translation: CASSQDPTSGSFEQFF.

J is TRBJ2-1 and V is TRBV30, with TRBD2 matching over 12 bases. CDR1 GTSNPN and CDR2 SVGIG come from the germline V gene (reference sequence). The length of the CDR3 is 15 residues. Trimming cost V 2 bases and J 2 bases; bases outside gene matches: 1. The CDR3 protein is CAWSWTSGAYNEQFF. DNA for the CDR3: TGTGCCTGGAGTTGGACTAGCGGGGCCTACAATGAGCAGTTCTTC.

This chain links TRBV5-1 with TRBJ2-1; 9 nucleotides match TRBD2. The CDR3 sequence is 15 residues long. The ends lost 0 bases at V and 5 bases at J; junction bases unmatched: 3. CDR1 SGHRS and CDR2 YFSETQ come from the germline V gene. CDR3 DNA sequence: TGCGCCAGCAGCTTGGGTGGGACTAGCAACAATGAGCAGTTCTTC. Residues: CASSLGGTSNNEQFF.

This clonotype was picked up a small number of times. J is TRBJ2-5 and V is TRBV5-4; 10 bases fit TRBD2. The CDR3 loop spans 16 amino acids. Trimming took 0 bases from V and 2 from J; bases not matched to a gene: 4. Germline CDR1 is SGHNT and CDR2 is YYREEE (reference sequence). CDR3 nucleotide sequence: TGTGCCAGCAGCTTGGAGGCTAGCGGGAGACAAGAGACCCAGTACTTC. Protein: CASSLEASGRQETQYF.

This clonotype was seen a few times. The V call is TRBV4-2, the J call TRBJ2-1; 14 bases map to TRBD2. The CDR3 extends over 18 amino acids. Germline values: CDR1 LGHNA, CDR2 YNFKEQ. The V gene end was trimmed by 1 base and the J gene end by 2 bases; junction bases not matched to a gene: 4. The DNA for the CDR3 is TGTGCCAGCAGCCAAGGGACTAGCGGGGGGCCCCCCTACAATGAGCAGTTCTTC. As protein: CASSQGTSGGPPYNEQFF.

This chain uses TRBV20-1 with TRBJ2-2; 7 nucleotides line up with TRBD1. The germline V gene has CDR1 DFQATT and CDR2 SNEGSKA (reference sequence). V lost 3 bases to trimming and J lost 5 bases; unmatched junction nucleotides: 9. The CDR3 covers 15 residues. The chain's CDR3 is CSARGTVRRTGELFF. The CDR3 coding sequence is TGCAGTGCTAGGGGGACAGTGAGGCGGACCGGGGAGCTGTTTTTT.

V is TRBV2 and J is TRBJ2-2; unclear D gene. The CDR3 spans 15 residues. Germline V gene sequence: CDR1 SNHLY, CDR2 FYNNEI. Trimming left V 7 bases short and J 0 bases short, with 12 bases between. The CDR3 here is CASTPAVANTGELFF. Here the CDR3 DNA reads TGTGCCAGCACCCCCGCGGTGGCGAACACCGGGGAGCTGTTTTTT.

The table lists this clonotype with a few counts. The chain combines TRBV7-2 with TRBJ2-7, with 9 bases matching TRBD1. The germline gives CDR1 SGHTA, CDR2 FQGNSA. After removal of 5 bases from V and 3 bases from J, the junction contained 8 bases not matched to a gene. The CDR3 runs 15 residues. The CDR3: CASSRTGTGYYEQYF. The CDR3 DNA reads TGTGCCAGCAGCCGAACCGGGACAGGGTACTACGAGCAGTACTTC.